These T cell receptor beta chains were read from a single sample in a study of T cell repertoires in cytomegalovirus infection. The antigens for these receptors are not known. Via MiXCR, TCRdb re-called the reads, giving one row per CDR3 protein. The data contain some 320,000 distinct CDR3 sequences, about 29% of them singletons. The source material was cultured PBMCs, sampled from culture after CMV antigen stimulation. The receptor set was obtained from a human donor in good health (CMV status not recorded). Some clones in this sample may be carry-over from other donors' samples. CDR3s include the opening cysteine and the closing phenylalanine or tryptophan. Clone size is given for some rows only: seen once, a few or many times, or a class if the clone is expanded.

cdr3_aa clone_size j_call v_call
CASSLARLAGGSYNEQFF few TRBJ2-1 TRBV19
CASSYALAGTYNEQFF . TRBJ2-1 TRBV6-5
CASRTGSTTNEKLFF . TRBJ1-4 TRBV7-2
CASSPPAGRSEAFF . TRBJ1-1 TRBV7-2
CASSSSVSSGANVLTF few TRBJ2-6 TRBV4-1
CASSPTTATGYTF many TRBJ1-2 TRBV7-3
CASSLVSAAYEQYF few TRBJ2-7 TRBV11-2
CASREGIIGETQYF . TRBJ2-5 TRBV19
CASRSGTANTEAFF . TRBJ1-1 TRBV5-1
CASTPGDTNTGELFF . TRBJ2-2 TRBV2
CASSPTTGTGEQYF few TRBJ2-7 TRBV11-2